The 9 T cell receptor beta chains in this list originate from one sample, sequenced in a study of blood T cell repertoires in COVID-19. Profiling relied on immunoSEQ multiplex PCR, and the TCRdb table lists in-frame clones only, not all of them. This sample carries approximately 170,000 clones, over 80% of them seen once, and the ten largest clones take 13%. The sample was peripheral blood. The receptors shown here come from a man between 65 and 85 years old who had recovered from COVID-19.

This clone was recorded only once. The V call is TRBV10-2, the J call TRBJ2-3; 11 nucleotides line up with TRBD1. J was trimmed by 5 bases and V by 7 bases; bases with no gene match: 8. The CDR3 has 15 amino acids. The germline gives CDR1 WSHSY, CDR2 SAAADI. CDR3 sequence: CASIQDRGQGDTQYF. The DNA for the CDR3 is TGCGCCAGCATCCAGGACAGGGGGCAGGGAGATACGCAGTATTTT.

This clone was detected only once. This rearrangement joins TRBV7-9 to TRBJ1-1, with TRBD1 matching over 7 bases. The CDR3 is 15 amino acids. Germline V gene lookup returns CDR1 SEHNR and CDR2 FQNEAQ (reference sequence). Losses at the gene ends were 5 bases for V and 5 bases for J; bases not matched to a gene: 11. The CDR3 DNA sequence: TGTGCCAGCAGCACAGGGACAGCGAGGTATACTGAAGCTTTCTTT. Translated, it gives CASSTGTARYTEAFF.

The chain carries TRBV20-1 and TRBJ1-4; D remains ambiguous. The CDR3 sequence is 13 residues long. Germline V gene lookup returns CDR1 DFQATT and CDR2 SNEGSKA (reference sequence). The V end was cut by 3 bases, the J end by 7 bases, with 12 bases between. In nucleotides, the CDR3 is TGCAGTGCTAGTCACTCCGGGAGTGAAAAACTGTTTTTT. Protein sequence: CSASHSGSEKLFF.

This clone was seen just once. The chain combines TRBV5-1 with TRBJ2-3; perhaps TRBD2 as D (6 bases). The CDR3 runs 15 residues. V lost 4 bases and J lost 6, with 18 bases in between. Per the germline V gene, CDR1 is SGHRS and CDR2 is YFSETQ. The CDR3 here is CASSDLSGAGDTQYF. The CDR3 nucleotides read TGCGCCAGCAGCGACCTATCGGGAGCTGGTGATACGCAGTATTTT.

The CDR3 reads CASSFRDISYNEQFF. The CDR3 DNA reads as TGTGCCAGCAGTTTCCGGGACATCTCCTACAATGAGCAGTTCTTC. The chain joins TRBV6-5 to TRBJ2-1; D might be TRBD1 (6 bases). The ends were cut back, 4 bases at V and 0 bases at J, with 10 bases in the middle. This CDR3 region has 15 residues. Germline V lookup: CDR1 MNHEY, CDR2 SVGAGI.

The V gene is TRBV6-2 or TRBV6-3, the J gene TRBJ1-3; D is undetermined. Between the trimmed V and J ends, which lost 6 bases and 8 bases, there was a span of 17 bases. The CDR3 is 14 amino acids. Germline CDR1 MNHEY, CDR2 SVGEGT. This chain's CDR3 is CASRPPGPRYTIYF. Here the CDR3 DNA reads TGTGCCAGCAGGCCTCCGGGTCCCCGCTACACCATATATTTT.

This clone was recorded a few times. The chain carries TRBV6-2 or TRBV6-3 and TRBJ2-3, with TRBD1 matching 10 bases. Germline V CDR1 and CDR2: MNHEY, SVGEGT. Trimming at V came to 4 bases and at J to 2 bases, leaving 9 bases not matched to a gene. CDR3 size: 17 residues. The CDR3 here is CASSSPRQGANTDTQYF. CDR3 DNA: TGTGCCAGCAGTTCTCCTCGACAGGGGGCCAACACAGATACGCAGTATTTT.

The chain couples TRBV28 to TRBJ2-7; 10 nucleotides line up with TRBD1. Germline V lookup: CDR1 MDHEN, CDR2 SYDVKM. The CDR3 runs to 13 residues. With V trimmed by 6 bases and J by 3 bases, 2 bases remained unmatched. The CDR3 coding sequence is TGTGCCAGCAGGACAGGGGGCGACTACGAGCAGTACTTC. Its protein is CASRTGGDYEQYF.

This chain links TRBV1 with TRBJ2-5; TRBD2, as called in the table, went unchecked against the DNA. TRBV1 is classified as a pseudogene. The CDR3 is made up of 15 amino acids. CDR3 region: CTSSPFGASRETQYF. The CDR3 DNA reads as TGCACCAGCAGCCCCTTCGGTGCTAGTCGCGAGACCCAGTACTTC.